What follows are 25 T cell receptor beta chains derived from one specimen sequenced in a study of Graves' ophthalmopathy and Graves' hyperthyroidism. Transcripts of RNA were the source for amplifying TCR beta CDR3 regions. Second-round multiplex PCR came after a first-round RT-PCR that employed HTBI primers. TCRdb reprocessed the multiplex PCR reads with MiXCR, giving one entry per CDR3 protein. The sample gives 150,000 to 200,000 distinct CDR3 sequences, around two fifths of which show up once; less than 9.5% is in the top ten. The sequenced sample consisted of peripheral blood. The receptors come from a man under 40 with Graves' ophthalmopathy.

The chain combines TRBV6-2 or TRBV6-3 with TRBJ2-5; D call uncertain. Germline V gives CDR1 MNHEY, CDR2 SVGEGT. The CDR3 covers 15 residues. V was cut by 6 bases and J by 5 bases, with 19 bases left in between. CDR3 nucleotide sequence: TGTGCCAGCAGCAAGACCGGTACGGCGGCGGAGACCCAGTACTTC. This gives the protein CASSKTGTAAETQYF.

The chain has TRBV7-6 and TRBJ1-1; 9 bases line up with TRBD1. Germline CDR1 SGHVS, CDR2 FNYEAQ. The CDR3 runs to 14 residues. Losses at the gene ends were 6 bases for V and 3 bases for J; bases not matched to a gene: 5. CDR3 nucleotide sequence: TGTGCCAGCAGTCAAAGGACAGGGGACACTGAAGCTTTCTTT. This gives the protein CASSQRTGDTEAFF. Drawing the rest from reference TRBV7-6 and TRBJ1-1, the complete variable domain is GAGVSQSPRYKVTKRGQDVALRCDPISGHVSLYWYRQALGQGPEFLTYFNYEAQQDKSGLPNDRFSAERPEGSISTLTIQRTEQRDSAMYRCASSQRTGDTEAFFGQGTRLTVV.

This clonotype was observed at least ten times. V usage is TRBV2 and J usage is TRBJ1-2; tentatively, D is TRBD1 (5 bases). CDR1 is SNHLY, CDR2 FYNNEI, per germline. Trimming removed 1 base from V and 0 bases from J, with 9 bases in between. The CDR3 loop spans 15 amino acids. CDR3 sequence: CASSEEGDTNYGYTF. CDR3 nucleotides: TGTGCCAGCAGTGAAGAAGGGGATACTAACTATGGCTACACCTTC.

This clonotype was observed at least ten times. The genes are TRBV18 and TRBJ2-5; D uncertain. CDR3 length equals 11 residues. The V and J ends lost 6 bases and 2 bases respectively, with 4 bases between them. Germline CDR1 is KGHSH and CDR2 is LQKENI. CDR3 loop: CASSEQETQYF. The CDR3 region has the DNA TGTGCCAGCTCCGAACAAGAGACCCAGTACTTC.

The V call is TRBV19, the J call TRBJ1-1; D is unresolved. CDR3 length: 13 amino acids. V lost 9 bases, J lost 8 bases, and 19 bases lay in between. The germline gives CDR1 LNHDA, CDR2 SQIVND (reference sequence). CDR3 region: CASTTGAAGEAFF. Here the CDR3 DNA reads TGTGCCAGCACTACTGGAGCCGCGGGGGAAGCTTTCTTT. The complete variable domain, with remaining parts taken from reference TRBV19 and TRBJ1-1, reads DGGITQSPKYLFRKEGQNVTLSCEQNLNHDAMYWYRQDPGQGLRLIYYSQIVNDFQKGDIAEGYSVSREKKESFPLTVTSAQKNPTAFYLCASTTGAAGEAFFGQGTRLTVV.

V and J are TRBV6-2 or TRBV6-3 and TRBJ2-2; the D gene is possibly TRBD2 (6 bases). V was shortened by 0 bases and J by 8 bases, with 10 bases between the two germline ends. Germline lookup yields CDR1 MNHEY and CDR2 SVGEGT. The CDR3 consists of 14 residues. The CDR3 DNA reads as TGTGCCAGCAGTTACTCGGCAGGAGGGGGGGAGCTGTTTTTT. Translating it yields CASSYSAGGGELFF.

This clonotype was detected ten times or more. This chain links TRBV7-8 with TRBJ1-6, with D possibly TRBD1 on 6 matching bases. Trimming removed 5 bases at V and 2 bases at J, with 16 bases between. CDR1 SGHVS and CDR2 FQNEAQ come from the germline V gene. The CDR3 has 17 amino acids. This CDR3 reads CASSPRGGTPYNSPLHF. For the CDR3, the DNA is TGTGCCAGCAGCCCTAGAGGGGGGACACCCTATAATTCACCCCTCCACTTT.

This clonotype was observed at least ten times. This chain joins TRBV29-1 and TRBJ1-2, with TRBD1 matching 10 bases. CDR1 is SQVTM and CDR2 is ANQGSEA in the germline V gene. The CDR3 runs 12 residues. The ends lost 4 bases at V and 6 bases at J; junction bases unmatched: 2. In nucleotides, the CDR3 is TGCAGCGTTGGGGACAGGGGAAATGGCTACACCTTC. It translates to CSVGDRGNGYTF.

There are many counts of this clonotype. The V and J genes are TRBV7-9 and TRBJ1-6; weak D call: TRBD1 (6 bases). Germline V lookup: CDR1 SEHNR, CDR2 FQNEAQ (reference sequence). Trimming took 4 bases from V and 14 from J, leaving 9 bases between them. The CDR3 consists of 11 residues. CDR3: CASSSGGTLHF. The CDR3 DNA reads as TGTGCCAGCAGCTCCGGGGGCACCCTCCACTTT.

The sample holds many counts of this clonotype. The V gene is TRBV7-2, the J gene TRBJ1-1; no firm D call. The germline gives CDR1 SGHTA, CDR2 FQGNSA. V shed 0 bases and J shed 3 bases, with 14 bases lying between them. The CDR3 length is 16 residues. The CDR3 DNA sequence: TGTGCCAGCAGCTTAGCGGATAGGGTGGCGCACACTGAAGCTTTCTTT. As protein: CASSLADRVAHTEAFF.

This clonotype was recorded many times. CDR3 nucleotide sequence: TGTGCCAGCAGCCAAGATGCGGCCACTGAAGCTTTCTTT. The encoded protein is CASSQDAATEAFF. V usage is TRBV3-1 and J usage is TRBJ1-1; D gene unclear. This CDR3 has 13 amino acids. Germline-derived CDR1 and CDR2 are LGHDT and YNNKEL (reference sequence). The germline V and J ends were trimmed by 0 bases and 4 bases, with 6 bases remaining between them.

The genes are TRBV7-2 and TRBJ1-6; no firm D call. The V gene lost 5 bases and the J gene lost 7 bases, with 12 bases spanning the gap. Per germline, CDR1 SGHTA and CDR2 FQGNSA. CDR3 length equals 14 residues. CDR3 sequence: CASSPPGLNSPLHF. The CDR3 nucleotides are TGTGCCAGCAGCCCGCCGGGCCTCAATTCACCCCTCCACTTT.

This clonotype was observed many times. The chain has TRBV7-3 and TRBJ2-7, with D maybe TRBD1 (6 bases). The germline V gene has CDR1 SGHTA and CDR2 FQGTGA. Trimming cost V 0 bases and J 6 bases, with 15 bases left between them. This CDR3 spans 15 amino acids. CDR3 sequence: CASSLTSTGTGEQYF. In nucleotides, the CDR3 is TGTGCCAGCAGCTTAACGTCCACAGGGACGGGCGAGCAGTACTTC. The full variable domain, completed using reference TRBV7-3 and TRBJ2-7, is GAGVSQTPSNKVTEKGKYVELRCDPISGHTALYWYRQSLGQGPEFLIYFQGTGAADDSGLPNDRFFAVRPEGSVSTLKIQRTERGDSAVYLCASSLTSTGTGEQYFGPGTRLTVT.

V and J are TRBV12-3 or TRBV12-4 and TRBJ1-1, with a possible D match to TRBD1 (5 bases). The V and J ends lost 7 bases and 1 base respectively, with 13 bases between them. The CDR3 is 14 residues long. The CDR3 DNA follows: TGTGCCAGCACTCCTGGGACGGCGAACACTGAAGCTTTCTTT. Translation gives CASTPGTANTEAFF.

Ten or more counts support this clonotype. The chain is built from TRBV18 and TRBJ1-1; 11 positions agree with TRBD1. CDR3 size: 14 residues. Germline CDR1 reads KGHSH; CDR2 reads LQKENI. V shed 4 bases and J 10 bases; nucleotides not matched to a gene: 8. CDR3 nucleotide sequence: TGTGCCAGCTCACGGAGGGGACAGGGGGAAGGAGCTTTCTTT. This encodes CASSRRGQGEGAFF.

V and J are TRBV6-1 and TRBJ1-1, with D tentatively TRBD1 (5 bases). The CDR3 covers 14 residues. Germline loops: CDR1 MNHNS, CDR2 SASEGT. V shed 6 bases and J shed 2 bases, with 13 bases lying between them. The CDR3 loop reads CASSQRQLNTEAFF. CDR3 in DNA: TGTGCCAGCAGCCAGAGACAGCTAAACACTGAAGCTTTCTTT.

This clonotype was found many times. CDR3: CASRRDRGYEQYF. In DNA, the CDR3 is TGTGCCAGCAGACGCGACAGGGGATACGAGCAGTACTTC. The rearrangement uses TRBV6-1 and TRBJ2-7, with TRBD1 matching 8 bases. Germline V gene sequence: CDR1 MNHNS, CDR2 SASEGT. V gave up 6 bases and J gave up 4 bases; unmatched junction bases: 5. This CDR3 has 13 amino acids.

The chain recombines TRBV30 with TRBJ1-2; D is undetermined. The V and J ends lost 0 bases and 4 bases respectively, with 6 bases between them. The germline gives CDR1 GTSNPN, CDR2 SVGIG (reference sequence). The CDR3 extends over 12 amino acids. The CDR3 coding sequence is TGTGCCTGGAGTGTCTCGGGCTATGGCTACACCTTC. Protein: CAWSVSGYGYTF.

J is TRBJ1-1 and V is TRBV6-1; 7 bases are a match to TRBD1. This CDR3 contains 14 residues. Germline-derived CDR1 and CDR2 are MNHNS and SASEGT. The V segment lost 6 bases and the J segment 10 bases; nucleotides outside the gene matches: 14. The CDR3 region is CASRETGSGLRAFF. The CDR3 nucleotides are TGTGCCAGCAGGGAGACAGGGTCCGGATTGCGAGCTTTCTTT.

This clonotype has ten or more counts. The rearrangement links TRBV20-1 to TRBJ2-5; D is perhaps TRBD1 or TRBD2 (6 bases each). There are 14 residues in the CDR3. Germline CDR1 DFQATT, CDR2 SNEGSKA (reference sequence). V dropped 7 bases and J dropped 4 bases, with 19 bases sitting between them. The chain's CDR3 is CSVTTPQGGETQYF. The CDR3 region has the DNA TGCAGTGTCACGACACCACAGGGAGGAGAGACCCAGTACTTC.

This sequence joins TRBV11-2 and TRBJ1-5, with a weak D call TRBD1 (6 bases). The V end was cut by 0 bases, the J end by 6 bases, with 12 bases between. Germline loops: CDR1 SGHAT, CDR2 FQNNGV. CDR3 length: 15 residues. CDR3 DNA sequence: TGTGCCAGCAGCTTAGATCAGGGGCGGGGTCAGCCCCAGCATTTT. Translating gives CASSLDQGRGQPQHF.

This clonotype was recorded many times. The chain recombines TRBV10-3 with TRBJ1-3; D ambiguous. CDR1 is ENHRY and CDR2 is SYGVKD in the germline V gene. The CDR3 has 12 residues. V shed 4 bases and J shed 8 bases, with 9 bases lying between them. The CDR3 spells CAISARADTIYF. The CDR3 nucleotides are TGTGCCATCAGTGCTCGAGCCGACACCATATATTTT.

This clonotype showed up just a few times. The chain employs TRBV7-2 and TRBJ1-6; D gene unclear. Germline assignment: CDR1 SGHTA and CDR2 FQGNSA. The V and J ends lost 4 bases and 13 bases respectively, with 14 bases between them. The CDR3 extends over 13 amino acids. CDR3 nucleotides: TGTGCCAGCAGCTCAGACCCCCTGGTGCCCCTCCACTTT. Protein sequence: CASSSDPLVPLHF.

This chain connects TRBV12-3 or TRBV12-4 to TRBJ1-2; D perhaps matches TRBD1 (6 bases). This CDR3 has 14 amino acids. V was cut by 2 bases and J by 6 bases, with 13 bases left in between. The CDR3 DNA reads as TGTGCCAGCAGTTTATCAGGGGCGGAGGATGGCTACACCTTC. Translating gives CASSLSGAEDGYTF.

This rearrangement joins TRBV6-1 to TRBJ1-6; the D gene is possibly TRBD1 (6 bases). The CDR3 has 15 residues. Between the trimmed V and J ends, which lost 9 bases and 10 bases, there was a span of 22 bases. The germline CDR1 and CDR2 sequences are MNHNS and SASEGT. The CDR3 is CASSVVAGEISPLHF. Written as DNA, the CDR3 is TGTGCCAGTTCCGTGGTGGCAGGGGAAATATCACCCCTCCACTTT.